This TCR beta chain is from a study of T-cell reconstitution after alpha-beta-depleted transplantation in children. This CDR3 has 20 residues. The junction had 16 bases not matched to a gene; V was cut back by 0 bases and J by 2 bases. CDR1 is DFQATT, CDR2 SNEGSKA, per germline (reference sequence). A TCRbeta library incorporating unique molecular identifiers was prepared. In TCRdb, the PCR reads were re-called with MiXCR into one record per CDR3 protein. The table includes fewer than 700,000 distinct CDR3 sequences, about 23% detected once. Findings and caveats of the study: Some patients owed their high day-60 TCRbeta diversity to surviving recipient T cells and thymic progenitors. By one year post-transplant, T-cell counts and diversity largely arose from T cells that were newly produced. Expanded graft clones numbering several hundred reportedly gave rise to alpha-beta T cells about two months after transplant.

This clonotype was observed a few times. The antigen is unknown. The gene calls are TRBV20-1 and TRBJ2-1; 10 nucleotides align to TRBD2. This TCR was sampled from a boy younger than two who had a stem cell transplant for acute myeloid leukemia, so the T cells may come from the graft donor. This specimen consisted of PBMCs, mostly from graft donor cells, obtained 360 days after TCRalphabeta/CD19-depleted stem cell transplant. CDR3 sequence reads: CSARDRHLAGASAPYNEQFF. Written as DNA, the CDR3 is TGCAGTGCTAGAGATAGGCACCTAGCGGGGGCCTCAGCCCCCTACAATGAGCAGTTCTTC.